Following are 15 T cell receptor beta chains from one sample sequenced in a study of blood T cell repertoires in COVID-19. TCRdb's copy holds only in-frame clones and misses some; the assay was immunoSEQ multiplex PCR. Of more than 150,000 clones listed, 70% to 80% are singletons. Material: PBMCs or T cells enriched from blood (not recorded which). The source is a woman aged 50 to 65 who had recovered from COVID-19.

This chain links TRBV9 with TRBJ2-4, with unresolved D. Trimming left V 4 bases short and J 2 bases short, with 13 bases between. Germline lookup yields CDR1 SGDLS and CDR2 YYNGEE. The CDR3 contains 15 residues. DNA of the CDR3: TGTGCCAGCAGCCCGAGGATAGAGACCAAAAACATTCAGTACTTC. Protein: CASSPRIETKNIQYF.

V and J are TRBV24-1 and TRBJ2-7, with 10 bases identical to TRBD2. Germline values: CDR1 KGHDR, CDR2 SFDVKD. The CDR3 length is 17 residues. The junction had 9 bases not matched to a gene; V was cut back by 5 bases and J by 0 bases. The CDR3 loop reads CATSALMRTSGSYEQYF. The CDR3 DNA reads TGTGCCACCAGTGCTCTAATGCGGACTAGCGGCTCCTACGAGCAGTACTTC.

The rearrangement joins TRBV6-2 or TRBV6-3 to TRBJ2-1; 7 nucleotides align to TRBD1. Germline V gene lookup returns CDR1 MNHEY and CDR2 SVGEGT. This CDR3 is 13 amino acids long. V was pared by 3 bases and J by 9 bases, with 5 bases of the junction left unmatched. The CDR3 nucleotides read TGTGCCAGCAGTTATGATCCAGGGGGTGAGCAGTTCTTC. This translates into CASSYDPGGEQFF.

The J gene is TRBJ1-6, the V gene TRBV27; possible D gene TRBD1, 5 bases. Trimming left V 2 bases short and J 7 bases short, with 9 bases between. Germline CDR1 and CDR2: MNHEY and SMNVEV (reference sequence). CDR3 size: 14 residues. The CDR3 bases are TGTGCCAGCAGTTTAGGGGCCGGGAATTCACCCCTCCACTTT. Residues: CASSLGAGNSPLHF.

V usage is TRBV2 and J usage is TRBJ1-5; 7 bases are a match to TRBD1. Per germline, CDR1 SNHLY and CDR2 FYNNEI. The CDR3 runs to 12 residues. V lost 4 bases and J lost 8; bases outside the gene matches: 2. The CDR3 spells CASSVGQEPQHF. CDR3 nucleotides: TGTGCCAGCAGTGTCGGACAGGAGCCCCAGCATTTT.

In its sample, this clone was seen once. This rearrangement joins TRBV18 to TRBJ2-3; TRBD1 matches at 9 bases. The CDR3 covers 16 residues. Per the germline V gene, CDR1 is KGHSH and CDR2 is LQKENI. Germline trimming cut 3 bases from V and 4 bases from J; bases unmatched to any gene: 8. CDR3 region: CASSPRGQGTADTQYF. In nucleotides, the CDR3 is TGTGCCAGCTCACCTCGAGGACAGGGGACCGCAGATACGCAGTATTTT. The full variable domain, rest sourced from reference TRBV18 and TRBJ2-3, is NAGVMQNPRHLVRRRGQEARLRCSPMKGHSHVYWYRQLPEEGLKFMVYLQKENIIDESGMPKERFSAEFPKEGPSILRIQQVVRGDSAAYFCASSPRGQGTADTQYFGPGTRLTVL.

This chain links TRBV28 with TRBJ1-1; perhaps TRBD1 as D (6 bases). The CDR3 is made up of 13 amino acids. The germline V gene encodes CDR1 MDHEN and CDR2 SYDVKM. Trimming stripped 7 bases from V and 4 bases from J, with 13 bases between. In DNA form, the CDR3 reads TGTGCCAGCACAACAGGGATTGGCACTGAAGCTTTCTTT. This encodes CASTTGIGTEAFF. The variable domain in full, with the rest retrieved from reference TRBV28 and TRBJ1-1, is DVKVTQSSRYLVKRTGEKVFLECVQDMDHENMFWYRQDPGLGLRLIYFSYDVKMKEKGDIPEGYSVSREKKERFSLILESASTNQTSMYLCASTTGIGTEAFFGQGTRLTVV.

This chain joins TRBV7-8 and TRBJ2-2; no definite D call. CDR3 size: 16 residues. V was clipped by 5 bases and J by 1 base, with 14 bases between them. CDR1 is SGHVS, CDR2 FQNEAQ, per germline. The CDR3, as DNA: TGTGCCAGCAGCCCGCACGAGTTACTGAACACCGGGGAGCTGTTTTTT. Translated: CASSPHELLNTGELFF.

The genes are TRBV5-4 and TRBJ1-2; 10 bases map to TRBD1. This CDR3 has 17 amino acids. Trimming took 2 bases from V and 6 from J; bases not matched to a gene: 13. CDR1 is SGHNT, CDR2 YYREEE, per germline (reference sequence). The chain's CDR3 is CASSLPGQGFNLHGYTF. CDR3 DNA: TGTGCCAGCAGCTTACCGGGACAGGGGTTTAACCTCCATGGCTACACCTTC.

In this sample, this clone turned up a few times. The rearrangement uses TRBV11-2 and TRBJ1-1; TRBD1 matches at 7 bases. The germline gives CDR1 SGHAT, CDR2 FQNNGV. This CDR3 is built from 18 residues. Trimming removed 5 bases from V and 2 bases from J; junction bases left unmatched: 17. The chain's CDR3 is CASSPNFQQRQGNTEAFF. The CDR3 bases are TGTGCCAGCAGCCCCAATTTTCAGCAAAGACAGGGCAACACTGAAGCTTTCTTT.

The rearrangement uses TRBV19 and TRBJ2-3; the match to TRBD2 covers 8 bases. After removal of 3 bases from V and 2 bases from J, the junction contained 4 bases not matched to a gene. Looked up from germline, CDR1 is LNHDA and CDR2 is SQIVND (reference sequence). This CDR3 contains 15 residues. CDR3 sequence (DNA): TGTGCCAGTAGTATGGTAGCGGGATCCACAGATACGCAGTATTTT. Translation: CASSMVAGSTDTQYF.

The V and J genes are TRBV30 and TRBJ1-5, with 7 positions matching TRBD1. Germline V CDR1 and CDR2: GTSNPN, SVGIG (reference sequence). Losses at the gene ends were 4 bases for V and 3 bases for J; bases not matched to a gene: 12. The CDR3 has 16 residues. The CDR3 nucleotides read TGTGCCTGGACCCTACTAGGAGGGGGCCCCAATCAGCCCCAGCATTTT. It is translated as CAWTLLGGGPNQPQHF.

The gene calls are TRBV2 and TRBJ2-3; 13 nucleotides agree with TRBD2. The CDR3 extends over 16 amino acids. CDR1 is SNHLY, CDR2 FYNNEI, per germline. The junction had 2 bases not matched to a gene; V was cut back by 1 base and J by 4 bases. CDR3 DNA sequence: TGTGCCAGCAGTGAAGGACTAGCGGGAGGAGCAGATACGCAGTATTTT. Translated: CASSEGLAGGADTQYF.

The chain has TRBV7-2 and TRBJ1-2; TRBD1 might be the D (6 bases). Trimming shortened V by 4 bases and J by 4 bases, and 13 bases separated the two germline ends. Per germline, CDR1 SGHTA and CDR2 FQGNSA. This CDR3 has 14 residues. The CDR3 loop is CASSSQGASYGYTF. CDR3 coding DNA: TGTGCCAGCAGCTCACAGGGAGCGTCCTATGGCTACACCTTC.

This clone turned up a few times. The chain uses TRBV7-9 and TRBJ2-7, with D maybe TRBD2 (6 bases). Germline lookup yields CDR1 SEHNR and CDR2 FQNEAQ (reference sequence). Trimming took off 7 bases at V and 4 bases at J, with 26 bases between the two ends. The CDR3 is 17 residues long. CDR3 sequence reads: CASTYGGIGSGAYEQYF. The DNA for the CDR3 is TGTGCCAGCACTTATGGGGGGATTGGGTCTGGAGCTTACGAGCAGTACTTC.